Sequencing of this T cell receptor beta chain was carried out in a study of cytomegalovirus exposure and HLA in healthy donors. TCRdb keeps only in-frame clones here, not all; method: immunoSEQ multiplex PCR. The sample yields over 60,000 clones, roughly 96% seen once. The material sequenced was PBMCs. The sequence was obtained from a man aged 18 to 29 in good health and CMV-seronegative.

CDR3 DNA: TGCAGCGTAAGGGGGGGGGCTGTGGGAGTGCCAAAAAACATTCAGTACTTC. It yields the protein CSVRGGAVGVPKNIQYF. The chain combines TRBV29-1 with TRBJ2-4; D perhaps matches TRBD2 (7 bases). There are 17 residues in the CDR3. Germline assignment: CDR1 SQVTM and CDR2 ANQGSEA. The V and J ends lost 6 bases and 4 bases respectively, with 25 bases between them. Based on the CDR3 plus reference TRBV29-1 and TRBJ2-4, the full variable domain is SAVISQKPSRDICQRGTSLTIQCQVDSQVTMMFWYRQQPGQSLTLIATANQGSEATYESGFVIDKFPISRPNLTFSTLTVSNMSPEDSSIYLCSVRGGAVGVPKNIQYFGAGTRLSVL.